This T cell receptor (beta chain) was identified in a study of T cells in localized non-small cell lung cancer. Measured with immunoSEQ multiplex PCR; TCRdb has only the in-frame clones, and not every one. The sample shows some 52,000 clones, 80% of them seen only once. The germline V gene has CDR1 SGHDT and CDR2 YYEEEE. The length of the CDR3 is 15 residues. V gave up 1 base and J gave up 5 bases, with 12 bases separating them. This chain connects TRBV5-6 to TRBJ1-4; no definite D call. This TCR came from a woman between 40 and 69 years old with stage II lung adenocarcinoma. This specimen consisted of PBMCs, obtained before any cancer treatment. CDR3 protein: CASSLRTARNEKLFF. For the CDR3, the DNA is TGTGCCAGCAGCTTGCGGACCGCACGCAATGAAAAACTGTTTTTT.